This paragraph covers one T cell receptor beta chain sequence. Some clones are missing from TCRdb's copy, which holds only in-frame ones; the method was immunoSEQ multiplex PCR. The repertoire holds fewer than 200,000 clones, with 85% to 95% as singletons. The data were taken from a study of T cell responses to AZD1222 COVID-19 vaccine. V was clipped by 3 bases and J by 5 bases, with 16 bases between them. CDR1 SGHTA and CDR2 FQGNSA come from the germline V gene. The CDR3 loop spans 15 amino acids. The TCR sequence derives from an adult in good health. The source was peripheral blood, collected on day 0 of AZD1222 vaccination. The chain joins TRBV7-2 to TRBJ1-2; D call uncertain. CDR3 sequence reads: CASSFEGRMGYGYTF. The CDR3 nucleotides are TGTGCCAGCAGCTTCGAGGGTCGGATGGGGTATGGCTACACCTTC. The complete variable domain, with remaining parts taken from reference TRBV7-2 and TRBJ1-2, reads GAGVSQSPSNKVTEKGKDVELRCDPISGHTALYWYRQSLGQGLEFLIYFQGNSAPDKSGLPSDRFSAERTGGSVSTLTIQRTQQEDSAVYLCASSFEGRMGYGYTFGSGTRLTVV.